What follows is one T cell receptor (beta chain) and its context. This sample is drawn from a study of T cells expressing NK-cell markers. In the study overall: The study drew TCR beta repertoires from sorted CD3+CD56+NKG2C+, CD3+CD56+NKG2C- and CD3+CD56-NKG2C+ T cells.

Template switching by 5'RACE with UMIs generated the TCR beta cDNA. TCRdb reanalyzed the 5' RACE reads, giving one entry per CDR3 protein sequence and no DNA. The sample table includes 300,000 or so distinct CDR3 sequences. Germline V gives CDR1 LGHNA, CDR2 YNFKEQ. The CDR3 has 16 residues. The chain carries TRBV4-2 and TRBJ1-2; TCRdb's D gene call, TRBD1, goes unchecked for lack of DNA. The receptor was isolated from a woman between 18 and 70 years old in good health. The sample consisted of blood T cells: a sorted CD56 or NKG2C T cell subset, CD4+ or CD8+ T cells, or bulk PBMC T cells (not recorded which). The CDR3 here is CASSQDRGVGAYGYTF.